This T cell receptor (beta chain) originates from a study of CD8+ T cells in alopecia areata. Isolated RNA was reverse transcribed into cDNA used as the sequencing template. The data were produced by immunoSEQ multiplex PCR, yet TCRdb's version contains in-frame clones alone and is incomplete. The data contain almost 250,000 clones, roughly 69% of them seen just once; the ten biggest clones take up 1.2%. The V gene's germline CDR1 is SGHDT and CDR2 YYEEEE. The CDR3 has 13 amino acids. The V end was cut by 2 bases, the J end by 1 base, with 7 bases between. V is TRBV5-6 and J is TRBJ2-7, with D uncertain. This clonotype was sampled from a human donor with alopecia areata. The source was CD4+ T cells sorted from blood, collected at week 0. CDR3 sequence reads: CASSLVLSYEQYF. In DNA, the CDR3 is TGTGCCAGCAGCTTAGTCCTATCCTACGAGCAGTACTTC.